This T cell receptor (beta chain) was identified during a study of identical twins. Study results and limitations: Surplus twin overlap in beta out-of-frame sequences was less pronounced.

TCRdb recomputed calls from the 5' RACE reads with MiXCR, one row per CDR3 protein. The sample lists about 250,000 distinct CDR3 sequences; approximately 7.8% were seen once. This clonotype was seen repeatedly, ten times or more. The antigen is unknown. V trimming: 1 base; J trimming: 7 bases; junction bases outside the gene matches: 9. The CDR3 is 16 amino acids. The germline V gene encodes CDR1 SGHVS and CDR2 FQNEAQ. A further study also used this sample, focusing on yellow fever vaccine responses in identical twins.

What was sequenced was CD8+ T cells sorted from blood. The chain uses TRBV7-8 and TRBJ1-4; 7 bases align to TRBD1. This clonotype was sampled from a young woman in good health. The CDR3 reads CASSLEYRGFSEKLFF. The CDR3 DNA follows: TGTGCCAGCAGCTTAGAGTACAGGGGATTTAGTGAAAAACTGTTTTTT.